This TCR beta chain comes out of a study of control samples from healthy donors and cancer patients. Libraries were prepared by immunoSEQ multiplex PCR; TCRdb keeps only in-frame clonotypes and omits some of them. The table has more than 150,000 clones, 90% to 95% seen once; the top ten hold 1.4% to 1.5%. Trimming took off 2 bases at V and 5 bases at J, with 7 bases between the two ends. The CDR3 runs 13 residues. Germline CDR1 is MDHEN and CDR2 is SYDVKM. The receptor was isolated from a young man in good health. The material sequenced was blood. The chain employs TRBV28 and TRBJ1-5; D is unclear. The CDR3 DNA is TGTGCCAGCAGTTTAATTGGGGATCAGCCCCAGCATTTT. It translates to CASSLIGDQPQHF. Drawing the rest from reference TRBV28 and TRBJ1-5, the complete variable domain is DVKVTQSSRYLVKRTGEKVFLECVQDMDHENMFWYRQDPGLGLRLIYFSYDVKMKEKGDIPEGYSVSREKKERFSLILESASTNQTSMYLCASSLIGDQPQHFGDGTRLSIL.